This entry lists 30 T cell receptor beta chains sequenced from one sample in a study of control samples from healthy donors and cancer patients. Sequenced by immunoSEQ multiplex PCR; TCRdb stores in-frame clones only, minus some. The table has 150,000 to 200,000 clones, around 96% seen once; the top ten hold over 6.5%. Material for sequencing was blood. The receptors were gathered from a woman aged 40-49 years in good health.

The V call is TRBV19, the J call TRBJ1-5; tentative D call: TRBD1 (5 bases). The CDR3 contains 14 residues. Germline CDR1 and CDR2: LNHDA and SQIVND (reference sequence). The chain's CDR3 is CASTGSAGVQPQHF. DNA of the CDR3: TGTGCAAGCACCGGTTCGGCGGGGGTTCAGCCCCAGCATTTT.

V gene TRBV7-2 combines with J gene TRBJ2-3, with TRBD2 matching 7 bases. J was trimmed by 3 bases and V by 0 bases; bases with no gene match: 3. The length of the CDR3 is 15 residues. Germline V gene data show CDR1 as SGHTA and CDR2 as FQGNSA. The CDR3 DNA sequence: TGTGCCAGCAGCTTAGCAGCCGGGGGGACAGATACGCAGTATTTT. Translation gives CASSLAAGGTDTQYF.

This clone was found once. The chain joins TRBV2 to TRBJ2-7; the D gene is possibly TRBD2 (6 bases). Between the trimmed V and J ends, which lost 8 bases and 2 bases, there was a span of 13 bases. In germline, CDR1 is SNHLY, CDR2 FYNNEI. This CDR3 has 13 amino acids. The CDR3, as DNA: TGTGCCAGCCGGCGGGGCCCCCCCTACGAGCAGTACTTC. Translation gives CASRRGPPYEQYF.

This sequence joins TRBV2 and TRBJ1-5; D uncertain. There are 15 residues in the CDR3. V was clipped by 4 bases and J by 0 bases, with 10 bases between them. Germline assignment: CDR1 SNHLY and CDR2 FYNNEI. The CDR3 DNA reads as TGTGCCAGCAGTGCACCCGGGAATAGCAATCAGCCCCAGCATTTT. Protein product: CASSAPGNSNQPQHF.

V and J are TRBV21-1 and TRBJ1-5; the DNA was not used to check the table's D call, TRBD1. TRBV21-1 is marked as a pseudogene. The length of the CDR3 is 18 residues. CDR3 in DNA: TGTGCCAGCCCCAATAACCTCGGACAGCTAATGAGCAATCAGCCCCAGCATTTT. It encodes CASPNNLGQLMSNQPQHF.

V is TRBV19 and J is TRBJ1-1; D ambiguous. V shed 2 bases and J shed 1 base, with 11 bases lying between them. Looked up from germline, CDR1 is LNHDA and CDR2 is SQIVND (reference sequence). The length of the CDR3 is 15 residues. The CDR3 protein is CASSIKARWNTEAFF. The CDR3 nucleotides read TGTGCCAGTAGTATAAAGGCACGCTGGAACACTGAAGCTTTCTTT.

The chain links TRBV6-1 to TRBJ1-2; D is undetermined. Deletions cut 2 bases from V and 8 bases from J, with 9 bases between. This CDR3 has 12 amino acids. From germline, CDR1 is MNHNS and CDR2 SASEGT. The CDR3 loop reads CASSERVAGYTF. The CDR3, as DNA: TGTGCCAGCAGTGAAAGGGTCGCGGGCTACACCTTC.

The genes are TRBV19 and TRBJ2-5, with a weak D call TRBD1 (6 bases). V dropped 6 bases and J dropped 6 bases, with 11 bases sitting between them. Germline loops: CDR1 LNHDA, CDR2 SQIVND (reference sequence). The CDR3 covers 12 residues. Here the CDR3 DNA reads TGTGCCAGTAGGACGGGACAACAGACCCAGTACTTC. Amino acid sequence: CASRTGQQTQYF.

The CDR3 coding sequence is TGCGCCAGCAGGGTAGGGTCCCCCTACGAGCAGTACTTC. It specifies CASRVGSPYEQYF. The V gene is TRBV5-1, the J gene TRBJ2-7; D remains ambiguous. V lost 5 bases and J 2 bases, leaving 11 bases between the germline ends. The V gene's germline CDR1 is SGHRS and CDR2 YFSETQ. The CDR3 length is 13 residues.

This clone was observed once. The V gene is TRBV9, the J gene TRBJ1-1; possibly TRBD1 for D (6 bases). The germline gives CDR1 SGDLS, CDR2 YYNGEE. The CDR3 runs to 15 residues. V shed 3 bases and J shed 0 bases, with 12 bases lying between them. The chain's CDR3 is CASSAGDRMNTEAFF. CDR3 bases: TGTGCCAGCAGCGCGGGAGACAGGATGAACACTGAAGCTTTCTTT.

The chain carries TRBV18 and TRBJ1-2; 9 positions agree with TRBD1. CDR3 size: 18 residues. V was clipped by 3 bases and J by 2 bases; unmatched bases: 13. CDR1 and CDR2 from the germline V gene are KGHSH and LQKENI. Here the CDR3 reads CASSPYSGTGRANYGYTF. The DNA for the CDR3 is TGTGCCAGCTCACCCTACTCCGGGACAGGGAGAGCGAACTATGGCTACACCTTC.

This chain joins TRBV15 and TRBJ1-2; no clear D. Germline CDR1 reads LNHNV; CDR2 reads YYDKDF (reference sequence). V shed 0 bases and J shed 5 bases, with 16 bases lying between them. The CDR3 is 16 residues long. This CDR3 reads CATSRDGHISLYGYTF. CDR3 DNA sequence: TGTGCCACCAGCAGAGATGGCCACATCAGCCTTTATGGCTACACCTTC.

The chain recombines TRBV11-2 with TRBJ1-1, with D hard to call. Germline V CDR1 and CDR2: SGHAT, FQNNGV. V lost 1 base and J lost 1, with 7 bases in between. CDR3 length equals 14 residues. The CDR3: CASSLVVRNTEAFF. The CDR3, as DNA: TGTGCCAGCAGCTTAGTGGTCAGGAACACTGAAGCTTTCTTT.

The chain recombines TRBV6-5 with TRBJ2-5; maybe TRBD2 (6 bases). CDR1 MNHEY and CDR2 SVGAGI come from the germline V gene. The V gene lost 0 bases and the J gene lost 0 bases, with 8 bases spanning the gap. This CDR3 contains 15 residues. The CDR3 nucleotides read TGTGCCAGCAGTTACTCGGGGGGACACCAAGAGACCCAGTACTTC. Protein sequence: CASSYSGGHQETQYF.

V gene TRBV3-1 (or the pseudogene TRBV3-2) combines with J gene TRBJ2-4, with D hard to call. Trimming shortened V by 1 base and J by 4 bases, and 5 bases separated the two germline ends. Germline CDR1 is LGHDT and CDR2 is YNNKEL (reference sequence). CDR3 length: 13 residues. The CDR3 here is CASSQAQKNIQYF. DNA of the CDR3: TGTGCCAGCAGCCAAGCCCAGAAAAACATTCAGTACTTC.

The CDR3 coding sequence is TGTGCCATCAGGTTTAGCGGGGGTGAGCAGTTCTTC. This translates into CAIRFSGGEQFF. V gene TRBV10-3 combines with J gene TRBJ2-1, with 9 bases identical to TRBD2. With 6 bases clipped from V and 9 bases from J, the junction kept 3 bases outside the gene matches. The CDR3 extends over 12 amino acids. Per germline, CDR1 ENHRY and CDR2 SYGVKD.

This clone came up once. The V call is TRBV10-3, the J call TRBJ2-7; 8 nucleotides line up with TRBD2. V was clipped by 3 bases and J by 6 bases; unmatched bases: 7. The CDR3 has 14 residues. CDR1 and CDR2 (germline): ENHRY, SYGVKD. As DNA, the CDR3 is TGTGCCATCAGTGAAGGGCGGGAGGCCTCCGAGCAGTACTTC. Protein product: CAISEGREASEQYF.

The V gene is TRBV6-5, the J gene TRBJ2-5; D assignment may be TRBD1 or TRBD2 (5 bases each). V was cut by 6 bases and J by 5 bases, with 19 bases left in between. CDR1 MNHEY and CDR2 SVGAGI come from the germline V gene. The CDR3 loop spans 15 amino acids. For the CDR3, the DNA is TGTGCCAGCAGCCCGGGGACGAGGAAAAGGGAGACCCAGTACTTC. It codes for CASSPGTRKRETQYF.

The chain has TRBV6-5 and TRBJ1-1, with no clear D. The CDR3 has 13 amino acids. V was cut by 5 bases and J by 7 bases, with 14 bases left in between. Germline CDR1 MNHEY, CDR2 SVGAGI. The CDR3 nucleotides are TGTGCCAGCAGTACCCGGACCTTGGTTGAAGCTTTCTTT. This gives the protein CASSTRTLVEAFF.

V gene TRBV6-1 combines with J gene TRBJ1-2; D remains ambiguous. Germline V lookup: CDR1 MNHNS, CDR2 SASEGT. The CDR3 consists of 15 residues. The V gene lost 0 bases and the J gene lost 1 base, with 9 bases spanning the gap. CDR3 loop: CASSEAAAFNYGYTF. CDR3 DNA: TGTGCCAGCAGTGAAGCGGCGGCATTTAACTATGGCTACACCTTC.

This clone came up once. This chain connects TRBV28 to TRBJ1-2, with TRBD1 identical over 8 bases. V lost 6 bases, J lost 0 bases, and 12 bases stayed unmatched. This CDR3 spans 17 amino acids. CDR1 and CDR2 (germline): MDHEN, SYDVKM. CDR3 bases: TGTGCCAGCAGGATCCCGTCCGGGACAGGTTCTAACTATGGCTACACCTTC. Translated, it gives CASRIPSGTGSNYGYTF.

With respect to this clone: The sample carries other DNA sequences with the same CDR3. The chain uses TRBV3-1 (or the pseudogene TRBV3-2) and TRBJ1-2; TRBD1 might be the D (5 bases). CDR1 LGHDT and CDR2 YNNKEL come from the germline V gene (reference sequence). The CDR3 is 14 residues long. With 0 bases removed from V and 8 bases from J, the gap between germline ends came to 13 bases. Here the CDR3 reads CASSQDVGGRGYTF. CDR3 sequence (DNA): TGTGCCAGCAGCCAAGATGTTGGGGGTCGGGGCTACACCTTC.

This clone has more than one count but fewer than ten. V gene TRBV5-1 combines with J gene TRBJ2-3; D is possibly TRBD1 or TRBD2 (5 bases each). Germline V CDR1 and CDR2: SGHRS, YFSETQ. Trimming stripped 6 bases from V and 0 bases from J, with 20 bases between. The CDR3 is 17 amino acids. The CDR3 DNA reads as TGCGCCAGCACGCCCCAGGGAGCAACTACTAGCACAGATACGCAGTATTTT. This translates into CASTPQGATTSTDTQYF.

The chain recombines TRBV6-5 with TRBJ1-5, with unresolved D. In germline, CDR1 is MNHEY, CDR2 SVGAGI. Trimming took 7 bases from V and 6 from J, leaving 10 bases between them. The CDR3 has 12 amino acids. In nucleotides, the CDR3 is TGTGCCAGCAAAACGTCGTTTCAGCCCCAGCATTTT. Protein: CASKTSFQPQHF.

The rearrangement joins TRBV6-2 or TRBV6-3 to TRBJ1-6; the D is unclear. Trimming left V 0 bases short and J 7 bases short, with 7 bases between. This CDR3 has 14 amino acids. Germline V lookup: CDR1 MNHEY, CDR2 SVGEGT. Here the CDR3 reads CASSYSPENSPLHF. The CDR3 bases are TGTGCCAGCAGTTACTCGCCAGAGAATTCACCCCTCCACTTT.

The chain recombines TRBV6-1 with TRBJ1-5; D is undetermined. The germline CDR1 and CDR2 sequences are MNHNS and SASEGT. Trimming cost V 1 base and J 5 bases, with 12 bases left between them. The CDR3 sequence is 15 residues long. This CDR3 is CASSEGSGVHQPQHF. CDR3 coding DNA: TGTGCCAGCAGTGAAGGGAGCGGGGTTCATCAGCCCCAGCATTTT.

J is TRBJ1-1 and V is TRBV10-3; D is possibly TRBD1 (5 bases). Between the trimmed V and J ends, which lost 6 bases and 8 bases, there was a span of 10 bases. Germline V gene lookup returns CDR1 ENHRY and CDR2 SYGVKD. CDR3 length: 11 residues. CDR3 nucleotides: TGTGCCATCAGGAGGGAGGGGGAAGCTTTCTTT. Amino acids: CAIRREGEAFF.

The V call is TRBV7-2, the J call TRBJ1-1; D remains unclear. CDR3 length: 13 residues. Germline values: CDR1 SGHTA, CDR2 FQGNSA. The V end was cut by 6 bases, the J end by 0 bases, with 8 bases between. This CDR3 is CASSPDLNTEAFF. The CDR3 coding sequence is TGTGCCAGCAGTCCGGACCTGAACACTGAAGCTTTCTTT. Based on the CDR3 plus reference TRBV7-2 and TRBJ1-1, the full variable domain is GAGVSQSPSNKVTEKGKDVELRCDPISGHTALYWYRQSLGQGLEFLIYFQGNSAPDKSGLPSDRFSAERTGGSVSTLTIQRTQQEDSAVYLCASSPDLNTEAFFGQGTRLTVV.

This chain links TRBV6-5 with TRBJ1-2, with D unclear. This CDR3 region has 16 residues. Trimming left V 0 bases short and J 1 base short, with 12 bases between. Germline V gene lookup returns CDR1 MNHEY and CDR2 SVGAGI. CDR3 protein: CASSYSGPSYNYGYTF. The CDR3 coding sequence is TGTGCCAGCAGTTACTCAGGTCCCTCCTATAACTATGGCTACACCTTC.

The CDR3 coding sequence is TGTGCCAGCAGCTTAGTTCGAGGCGATGAGCAGTTCTTC. It specifies CASSLVRGDEQFF. This chain joins TRBV7-2 and TRBJ2-1; D is uncertain. The germline V and J ends were trimmed by 1 base and 8 bases, with 9 bases remaining between them. Per the germline V gene, CDR1 is SGHTA and CDR2 is FQGNSA. This CDR3 comprises 13 residues.